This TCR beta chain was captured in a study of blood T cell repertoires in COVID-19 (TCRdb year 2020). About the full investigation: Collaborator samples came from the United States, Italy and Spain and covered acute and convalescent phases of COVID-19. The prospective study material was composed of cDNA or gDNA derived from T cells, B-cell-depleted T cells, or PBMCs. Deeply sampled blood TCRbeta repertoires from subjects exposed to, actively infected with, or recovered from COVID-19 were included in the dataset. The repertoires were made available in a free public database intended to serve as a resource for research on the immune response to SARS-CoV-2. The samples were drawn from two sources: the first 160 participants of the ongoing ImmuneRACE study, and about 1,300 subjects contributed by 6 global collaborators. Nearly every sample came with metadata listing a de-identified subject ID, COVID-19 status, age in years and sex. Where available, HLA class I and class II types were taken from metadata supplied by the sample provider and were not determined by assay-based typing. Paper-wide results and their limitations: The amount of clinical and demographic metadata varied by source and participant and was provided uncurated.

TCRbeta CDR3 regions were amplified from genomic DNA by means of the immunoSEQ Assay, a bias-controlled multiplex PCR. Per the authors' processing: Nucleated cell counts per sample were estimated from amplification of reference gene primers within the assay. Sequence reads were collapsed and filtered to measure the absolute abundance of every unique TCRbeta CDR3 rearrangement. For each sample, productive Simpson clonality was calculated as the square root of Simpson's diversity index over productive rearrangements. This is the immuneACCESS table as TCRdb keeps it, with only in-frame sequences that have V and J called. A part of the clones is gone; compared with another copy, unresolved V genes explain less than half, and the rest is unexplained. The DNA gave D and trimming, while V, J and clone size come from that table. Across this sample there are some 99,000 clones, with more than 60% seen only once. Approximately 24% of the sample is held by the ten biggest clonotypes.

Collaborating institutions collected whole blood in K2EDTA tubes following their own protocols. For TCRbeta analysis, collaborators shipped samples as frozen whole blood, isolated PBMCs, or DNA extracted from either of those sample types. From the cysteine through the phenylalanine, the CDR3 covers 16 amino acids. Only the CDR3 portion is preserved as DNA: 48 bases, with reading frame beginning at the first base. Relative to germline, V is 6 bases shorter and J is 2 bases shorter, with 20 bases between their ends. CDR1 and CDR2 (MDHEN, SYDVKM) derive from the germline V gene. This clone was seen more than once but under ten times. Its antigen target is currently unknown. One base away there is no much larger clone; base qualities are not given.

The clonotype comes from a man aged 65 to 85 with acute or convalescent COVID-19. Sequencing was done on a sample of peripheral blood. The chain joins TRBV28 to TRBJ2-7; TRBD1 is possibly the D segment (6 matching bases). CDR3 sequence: CASSIAGPKGAYEQYF. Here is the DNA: TGTGCCAGCAGCATAGCCGGACCCAAGGGGGCCTACGAGCAGTACTTC.